These 13 T cell receptor beta chains share one sample of origin, sequenced in a study of cytomegalovirus exposure and HLA in healthy donors. PCR used 60 Vbeta primers and 13 Jbeta primers. Data came from immunoSEQ multiplex PCR; TCRdb stores just in-frame clones and leaves some out. Of 64,000 or so clones listed, 85% are singletons. The specimen was PBMCs. These receptors all stem from a female donor in good health and CMV-seronegative.

The genes are TRBV11-2 and TRBJ1-4, with D perhaps matching TRBD1 (5 bases). CDR3 length: 13 residues. Looked up from germline, CDR1 is SGHAT and CDR2 is FQNNGV. V was cut by 8 bases and J by 0 bases, with 7 bases left in between. CDR3 coding DNA: TGTGCCAGCGGGGCGACAACTAATGAAAAACTGTTTTTT. Translation gives CASGATTNEKLFF.

The chain carries TRBV25-1 and TRBJ2-1; D might be TRBD2 (6 bases). Germline CDR1 and CDR2: MGHDK and SYGVNS. The length of the CDR3 is 14 residues. Deletions cut 3 bases from V and 6 bases from J, with 12 bases between. The CDR3 loop reads CASSDGGVSNEQFF. The DNA for the CDR3 is TGTGCCAGCAGTGATGGCGGGGTGAGCAATGAGCAGTTCTTC.

This clone has only one observation. The chain has TRBV5-4 and TRBJ2-5, with 10 bases lining up with TRBD2. CDR1 is SGHNT, CDR2 YYREEE, per germline (reference sequence). J gave up 1 base and V 4 bases, and 4 bases lay outside the gene matches. This CDR3 has 15 residues. The CDR3 loop reads CASSILAGIQETQYF. The DNA of the CDR3 is TGTGCCAGCAGCATACTAGCGGGGATCCAAGAGACCCAGTACTTC.

This rearrangement joins TRBV6-6 to TRBJ2-5; tentatively, D is TRBD2 (6 bases). Germline CDR1 and CDR2: MNHNY and SVGAGI (reference sequence). The CDR3 has 15 amino acids. V lost 5 bases and J lost 4, with 17 bases in between. In DNA, the CDR3 is TGTGCCAGCAGTGAGGACTTAGCGGTCACAGAGACCCAGTACTTC. It specifies CASSEDLAVTETQYF.

The sample holds a few counts of this clone. The chain combines TRBV5-1 with TRBJ1-2, with 7 bases lining up with TRBD1. The CDR3 sequence is 16 residues long. The V gene end was trimmed by 7 bases and the J gene end by 0 bases; junction bases not matched to a gene: 12. Germline V gene data show CDR1 as SGHRS and CDR2 as YFSETQ. The CDR3 here is CASADGGTASNYGYTF. CDR3 in DNA: TGCGCCAGCGCGGACGGTGGGACAGCTTCTAACTATGGCTACACCTTC.

This clone was counted between two and nine times. The rearrangement links TRBV7-3 to TRBJ2-1; 7 bases map to TRBD2. Germline V gene sequence: CDR1 SGHTA, CDR2 FQGTGA. Trimming took 6 bases from V and 5 from J; bases not matched to a gene: 7. CDR3 length: 14 residues. CDR3 sequence reads: CASSTGDYNNEQFF. The CDR3 DNA sequence: TGTGCCAGCAGTACCGGGGACTACAACAATGAGCAGTTCTTC.

V and J are TRBV19 and TRBJ1-1, with TRBD1 identical over 8 bases. This CDR3 region has 17 residues. In germline, CDR1 is LNHDA, CDR2 SQIVND (reference sequence). With V trimmed by 4 bases and J by 0 bases, 10 bases remained unmatched. The CDR3 DNA is TGTGCCAGTAGTACCCGGACAGGGAGGGGGGTGAACACTGAAGCTTTCTTT. Amino acid sequence: CASSTRTGRGVNTEAFF.

CDR3 DNA sequence: TGTGCCAGCAGCCGTACCCGGGACACCGGGGAGCTGTTTTTT. Protein sequence: CASSRTRDTGELFF. This rearrangement joins TRBV6-5 to TRBJ2-2, with no clear D. This CDR3 is built from 14 residues. Germline V gives CDR1 MNHEY, CDR2 SVGAGI. Between the trimmed V and J ends, which lost 6 bases and 3 bases, there was a span of 11 bases.

This clone was counted only a few times. The rearrangement uses TRBV4-1 and TRBJ2-7; perhaps TRBD2 as D (5 bases). The germline gives CDR1 MGHRA, CDR2 YSYEKL. The CDR3 runs 14 residues. Trimming shortened V by 4 bases and J by 3 bases, and 13 bases separated the two germline ends. The CDR3 loop reads CASSRQTTDYEQYF. In DNA form, the CDR3 reads TGCGCCAGCAGCCGCCAGACTACCGACTACGAGCAGTACTTC.

The J gene is TRBJ2-3, the V gene TRBV19; tentatively, D is TRBD1 (6 bases). Trimming left V 3 bases short and J 8 bases short, with 12 bases between. The CDR3 covers 13 residues. In germline, CDR1 is LNHDA, CDR2 SQIVND (reference sequence). The DNA of the CDR3 is TGTGCCAGTAGTATTCAGGGGATCGGTACGCAGTATTTT. Its translation is CASSIQGIGTQYF.

This chain uses TRBV19 with TRBJ2-7; 11 bases are a match to TRBD2. The CDR3 contains 15 residues. J gave up 5 bases and V 6 bases, and 9 bases lay outside the gene matches. Germline V gives CDR1 LNHDA, CDR2 SQIVND (reference sequence). This CDR3 reads CASSAIAGGRNEQYF. Here the CDR3 DNA reads TGTGCCAGTAGCGCCATAGCGGGAGGGAGAAACGAGCAGTACTTC. Drawing the rest from reference TRBV19 and TRBJ2-7, the complete variable domain is DGGITQSPKYLFRKEGQNVTLSCEQNLNHDAMYWYRQDPGQGLRLIYYSQIVNDFQKGDIAEGYSVSREKKESFPLTVTSAQKNPTAFYLCASSAIAGGRNEQYFGPGTRLTVT.

This chain connects TRBV11-1 to TRBJ2-7, with 12 bases identical to TRBD2. CDR1 and CDR2 from the germline V gene are SGHAT and FQDESV (reference sequence). The CDR3 consists of 17 residues. V lost 0 bases and J lost 2; bases outside the gene matches: 5. The CDR3 here is CASSLAPASGGAYEQYF. The DNA for the CDR3 is TGTGCCAGCAGCTTAGCCCCCGCTAGCGGGGGGGCCTACGAGCAGTACTTC.

The V gene is TRBV7-3, the J gene TRBJ2-3; D remains unclear. V was shortened by 0 bases and J by 8 bases, with 12 bases between the two germline ends. Germline loops: CDR1 SGHTA, CDR2 FQGTGA. CDR3 size: 14 residues. The DNA for the CDR3 is TGTGCCAGCAGCTTAACGCCTAGTTTAGGTACGCAGTATTTT. It translates to CASSLTPSLGTQYF.